The 25 T cell receptor beta chains in this list originate from one sample, sequenced in a study of cytotoxic CD8 clonotypes in ibrutinib-treated CLL. Using immunoSEQ multiplex PCR, the repertoire was profiled, and TCRdb retains in-frame clones only, with some absent. Seen here are about 140,000 clones, around 90% observed once, and the top ten hold 10% to 11%. The specimen comprised PBMCs, sampled after 12 months of ibrutinib treatment. The receptors here all came from a human donor with chronic lymphocytic leukemia.

V is TRBV7-2 and J is TRBJ2-5; D remains ambiguous. Germline assignment: CDR1 SGHTA and CDR2 FQGNSA. This CDR3 region has 12 residues. Trimming removed 4 bases at V and 7 bases at J, with 10 bases between. CDR3 nucleotide sequence: TGTGCCAGCAGCTACATCATCGGGACCCAGTACTTC. It codes for CASSYIIGTQYF.

This clone was counted between two and nine times. The chain carries TRBV10-1 and TRBJ2-2; D might be TRBD2 (6 bases). The ends were cut back, 11 bases at V and 4 bases at J, with 17 bases in the middle. Germline lookup yields CDR1 WNHNN and CDR2 SYGVQD (reference sequence). The CDR3 runs 14 residues. The CDR3 is CAAGSGFGTGELFF. In DNA, the CDR3 is TGCGCCGCCGGCAGCGGGTTTGGCACCGGGGAGCTGTTTTTT.

This sequence joins TRBV6-6 and TRBJ2-7; 13 bases map to TRBD2. The V segment lost 5 bases and the J segment 5 bases; nucleotides outside the gene matches: 3. CDR3 length: 14 amino acids. CDR1 is MNHNY, CDR2 SVGAGI, per germline (reference sequence). CDR3 region: CASSPGLAGNEQYF. The CDR3 region has the DNA TGTGCCAGCAGTCCGGGACTAGCGGGAAACGAGCAGTACTTC.

This chain connects TRBV30 to TRBJ2-7; D is tentatively TRBD1 or TRBD2 (5 bases each). Germline loops: CDR1 GTSNPN, CDR2 SVGIG (reference sequence). V lost 5 bases, J lost 3 bases, and 11 bases lay in between. The CDR3 is 12 residues long. This chain's CDR3 is CAWAGTDYEQYF. The CDR3 DNA sequence: TGTGCCTGGGCCGGGACGGACTACGAGCAGTACTTC.

This clone has more than one count but fewer than ten. The V and J genes are TRBV10-3 and TRBJ1-4, with no clear D. The length of the CDR3 is 12 residues. V was shortened by 2 bases and J by 6 bases, with 4 bases between the two germline ends. Germline V CDR1 and CDR2: ENHRY, SYGVKD. The CDR3 spells CAISEEDEKLFF. CDR3 bases: TGTGCCATCAGTGAGGAAGATGAAAAACTGTTTTTT.

The chain uses TRBV7-8 and TRBJ2-3; D gene uncertain. The germline V gene has CDR1 SGHVS and CDR2 FQNEAQ. The CDR3 loop spans 18 amino acids. V shed 4 bases and J shed 1 base, with 21 bases lying between them. CDR3 DNA: TGTGCCAGCAGCTACCGTACACGATCCGATCGAGGCACAGATACGCAGTATTTT. Encoded protein: CASSYRTRSDRGTDTQYF. Looking up the rest from reference TRBV7-8 and TRBJ2-3 gives the full variable domain: GAGVSQSPRYKVAKRGQDVALRCDPISGHVSLFWYQQALGQGPEFLTYFQNEAQLDKSGLPSDRFFAERPEGSVSTLKIQRTQQEDSAVYLCASSYRTRSDRGTDTQYFGPGTRLTVL.

This rearrangement joins TRBV5-6 to TRBJ2-3, with D perhaps TRBD1 or TRBD2 (6 bases each). The germline V gene encodes CDR1 SGHDT and CDR2 YYEEEE. The CDR3 extends over 15 amino acids. Trimming took 0 bases from V and 3 from J, leaving 11 bases between them. CDR3 sequence (DNA): TGTGCCAGCAGCTTGGAAACAGGGAGGACAGATACGCAGTATTTT. As protein: CASSLETGRTDTQYF.

The chain recombines TRBV15 with TRBJ2-5, with no clear D. The CDR3 contains 15 residues. The germline V gene has CDR1 LNHNV and CDR2 YYDKDF (reference sequence). V dropped 0 bases and J dropped 4 bases, with 12 bases sitting between them. The CDR3 spells CATSRDGQQVETQYF. DNA of the CDR3: TGTGCCACCAGCAGAGATGGTCAGCAAGTAGAGACCCAGTACTTC.

The chain links TRBV18 to TRBJ2-2, with TRBD1 as a possible D gene (5 bases). CDR1 is KGHSH and CDR2 is LQKENI in the germline V gene. The CDR3 runs 16 residues. V lost 3 bases to trimming and J lost 7 bases, with 18 bases between them. DNA of the CDR3: TGTGCCAGCTCACCGAGTCCGTGGGGCAGGGACGGGGAGCTGTTTTTT. The encoded protein is CASSPSPWGRDGELFF.

This chain joins TRBV4-3 and TRBJ2-7; weak D call: TRBD1 (6 bases). Germline assignment: CDR1 LGHNA and CDR2 YSLEER. Trimming left V 1 base short and J 2 bases short, with 12 bases between. CDR3 length equals 15 residues. The CDR3 region is CASSQGGAGAYEQYF. The CDR3 DNA reads as TGCGCCAGCAGCCAAGGTGGGGCAGGGGCCTACGAGCAGTACTTC.

The chain joins TRBV5-4 to TRBJ2-2; no clear D. V dropped 9 bases and J dropped 5 bases, with 17 bases sitting between them. Germline values: CDR1 SGHNT, CDR2 YYREEE (reference sequence). The CDR3 loop spans 14 amino acids. CDR3 nucleotides: TGTGCCATCCCGGGCCAAAGAGGAACCGGGGAGCTGTTTTTT. This encodes CAIPGQRGTGELFF.

V and J are TRBV5-4 and TRBJ1-1; 10 nucleotides agree with TRBD1. The junction had 11 bases not matched to a gene; V was cut back by 3 bases and J by 6 bases. Germline CDR1 and CDR2: SGHNT and YYREEE (reference sequence). This CDR3 contains 16 residues. The CDR3 DNA is TGTGCCAGCAGCTCCCGCGCTAAGACAGGGGGCCCTGAAGCTTTCTTT. This encodes CASSSRAKTGGPEAFF.

The V call is TRBV4-2, the J call TRBJ2-7, with D possibly being TRBD1 or TRBD2 (5 bases each). This CDR3 spans 18 amino acids. V was pared by 1 base and J by 3 bases, with 22 bases between. CDR1 and CDR2 from the germline V gene are LGHNA and YNFKEQ. The DNA of the CDR3 is TGTGCCAGCAGCCAAGGACTGGACGGGGCCCGGCTGCGCTACGAGCAGTACTTC. Its protein product is CASSQGLDGARLRYEQYF.

The gene calls are TRBV5-6 and TRBJ2-1; 11 bases match TRBD2. The germline CDR1 and CDR2 sequences are SGHDT and YYEEEE. The V and J ends lost 2 bases and 5 bases, in that order; junction bases with no gene match: 12. This CDR3 has 18 residues. The CDR3 bases are TGTGCCAGCAGCTTAGGGGCTAGCGGGAGGCTCCCAAACAATGAGCAGTTCTTC. Its translation is CASSLGASGRLPNNEQFF.

This rearrangement joins TRBV7-9 to TRBJ1-4; 7 nucleotides agree with TRBD1. Germline lookup yields CDR1 SEHNR and CDR2 FQNEAQ (reference sequence). V lost 1 base, J lost 8 bases, and 4 bases stayed unmatched. The CDR3 is 14 residues long. The DNA of the CDR3 is TGTGCCAGCAGCTTAGACAGGGGTTTCGAAAAACTGTTTTTT. Amino acids: CASSLDRGFEKLFF.

J is TRBJ2-1 and V is TRBV9, with a possible D match to TRBD1 (5 bases). With 5 bases removed from V and 4 bases from J, the gap between germline ends came to 7 bases. The V gene's germline CDR1 is SGDLS and CDR2 YYNGEE. The CDR3 totals 12 residues. The CDR3 sequence is CASSTGYNEQFF. The CDR3 DNA sequence: TGTGCCAGCAGTACAGGATACAATGAGCAGTTCTTC.

The chain combines TRBV6-1 with TRBJ1-3; 10 bases map to TRBD1. V lost 4 bases to trimming and J lost 0 bases; unmatched junction nucleotides: 3. Germline V gives CDR1 MNHNS, CDR2 SASEGT. This CDR3 has 16 residues. CDR3 in DNA: TGTGCCAGCAGTGGCCGGACAGGGGGCTCTGGAAACACCATATATTTT. As protein: CASSGRTGGSGNTIYF.

The CDR3: CASSPIPGQGAGYGYTF. Here the CDR3 DNA reads TGTGCCAGCAGCCCAATACCGGGACAGGGGGCCGGCTATGGCTACACCTTC. The V and J genes are TRBV9 and TRBJ1-2; TRBD1 aligns across 12 bases. Trimming at V came to 4 bases and at J to 4 bases, leaving 11 bases not matched to a gene. The CDR3 length is 17 residues. The germline V gene encodes CDR1 SGDLS and CDR2 YYNGEE.

The chain employs TRBV6-5 and TRBJ2-1; perhaps D is TRBD1 or TRBD2 (5 bases each). Trimming took off 7 bases at V and 5 bases at J, with 12 bases between the two ends. Germline V lookup: CDR1 MNHEY, CDR2 SVGAGI. CDR3 length: 13 amino acids. The CDR3, as DNA: TGTGCCAGCATGGGGGAATGGAACAATGAGCAGTTCTTC. This translates into CASMGEWNNEQFF.

This clone turned up a few times. The rearrangement uses TRBV19 and TRBJ2-3, with D perhaps TRBD1 (5 bases). Germline V gene lookup returns CDR1 LNHDA and CDR2 SQIVND (reference sequence). Trimming pared 3 bases from V and 3 bases from J, leaving 13 bases between. This CDR3 contains 15 residues. For the CDR3, the DNA is TGTGCCAGTAGTATGGGTCAGGGATGGACAGATACGCAGTATTTT. Translating it yields CASSMGQGWTDTQYF.

The rearrangement joins TRBV29-1 to TRBJ2-3; D is undetermined. Germline CDR1 reads SQVTM; CDR2 reads ANQGSEA. This CDR3 has 14 residues. The V and J ends lost 4 bases and 4 bases respectively, with 15 bases between them. CDR3 nucleotides: TGCAGCGTTGCAAAGGGAAGGGCCTCAGATACGCAGTATTTT. It is translated as CSVAKGRASDTQYF.

The chain carries TRBV9 and TRBJ2-3, with D perhaps assigned TRBD1 or TRBD2 (5 bases each). Per the germline V gene, CDR1 is SGDLS and CDR2 is YYNGEE. The CDR3 has 17 residues. The ends were cut back, 1 base at V and 3 bases at J, with 18 bases in the middle. The CDR3 region has the DNA TGTGCCAGCAGCGTACTCCCCCAGGGAGCGCCGACAGATACGCAGTATTTT. Its protein product is CASSVLPQGAPTDTQYF.

This chain uses TRBV4-3 with TRBJ2-2; D is possibly TRBD1 (5 bases). Trimming pared 0 bases from V and 3 bases from J, leaving 17 bases between. The CDR3 spans 18 residues. Per the germline V gene, CDR1 is LGHNA and CDR2 is YSLEER. Here the CDR3 reads CASSQEGRGRVYTGELFF. DNA of the CDR3: TGCGCCAGCAGCCAAGAAGGGCGCGGCAGGGTATACACCGGGGAGCTGTTTTTT.

The chain combines TRBV2 with TRBJ1-2; 8 bases are shared with TRBD1. Trimming at V came to 3 bases and at J to 4 bases, leaving 4 bases not matched to a gene. The germline V gene has CDR1 SNHLY and CDR2 FYNNEI. The CDR3 covers 14 residues. The CDR3 here is CASSDGTGLYGYTF. In DNA form, the CDR3 reads TGTGCCAGCAGTGACGGGACAGGTCTCTATGGCTACACCTTC.

The chain uses TRBV21-1 and TRBJ2-7. TRBV21-1 is marked as a pseudogene. This CDR3 is 19 amino acids long. For the CDR3, the DNA is TGTGCCAGCAGCAAAGAACGAAACAGGGCACGGGAGCGGAACTACGAGCAGTACTTC. It yields the protein CASSKERNRARERNYEQYF.